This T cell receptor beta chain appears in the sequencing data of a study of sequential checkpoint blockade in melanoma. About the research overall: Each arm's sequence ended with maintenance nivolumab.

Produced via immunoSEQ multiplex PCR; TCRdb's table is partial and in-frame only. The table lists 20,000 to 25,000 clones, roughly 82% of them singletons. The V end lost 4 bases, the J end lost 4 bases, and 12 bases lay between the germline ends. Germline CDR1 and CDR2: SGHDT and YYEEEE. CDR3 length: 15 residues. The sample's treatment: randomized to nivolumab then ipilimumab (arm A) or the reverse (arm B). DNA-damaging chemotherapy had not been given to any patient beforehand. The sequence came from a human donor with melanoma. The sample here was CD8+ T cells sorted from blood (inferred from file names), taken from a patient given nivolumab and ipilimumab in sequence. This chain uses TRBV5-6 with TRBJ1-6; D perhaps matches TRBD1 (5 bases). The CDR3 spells CASSGGDFYNSPLHF. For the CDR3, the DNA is TGTGCCAGCAGCGGGGGGGATTTTTATAATTCACCCCTCCACTTT.